This T cell receptor beta chain was profiled in a study of cytomegalovirus exposure and HLA in healthy donors. Healthy people donating bone marrow made up the donors. This CDR3 is 16 amino acids long. From germline, CDR1 is SEHNR and CDR2 FQNEAQ (reference sequence). V trimming: 1 base; J trimming: 4 bases; junction bases outside the gene matches: 8. In the PCR, 60 Vbeta and 13 Jbeta primers were used. Here immunoSEQ multiplex PCR was the method, and the copy in TCRdb shows in-frame clones only, minus some. This table has 150,000 to 200,000 clones, 72% appearing once. V is TRBV7-9 and J is TRBJ2-5; 8 nucleotides line up with TRBD2. The material sequenced was PBMCs. This receptor was taken from a human donor in good health. CDR3 in DNA: TGTGCCAGCAGCTTAGTTCCAGCGGGGGCCGGAGAGACCCAGTACTTC. As protein: CASSLVPAGAGETQYF. The variable domain in full, completed from reference TRBV7-9 and TRBJ2-5, reads DTGVSQNPRHKITKRGQNVTFRCDPISEHNRLYWYRQTLGQGPEFLTYFQNEAQLEKSRLLSDRFSAERPKGSFSTLEIQRTEQGDSAMYLCASSLVPAGAGETQYFGPGTRLLVL.